This TCR beta chain appears in the sequencing data of a study of T cells in Graves' hyperthyroidism and ophthalmopathy. Using RNA transcripts as the source, TCR beta CDR3 regions were amplified. With the HTBI primer set, the TCR CDR3 went through a first round of RT-PCR. Each CDR3 protein is one row after TCRdb ran MiXCR on the multiplex PCR reads. The table lists fewer than 400,000 distinct CDR3 sequences, over 12% of them singletons, with around 27% in the top ten. This clonotype has more than one count but fewer than ten. This TCR derives from a man between 50 and 59 years old with Graves' ophthalmopathy. The sequenced sample was blood.

CDR3 sequence (DNA): TGTGCCAGCAGAGCGACGGAGAACAGTGGGGAGCTGTTTTTT. It specifies CASRATENSGELFF. The chain couples TRBV6-1 to TRBJ2-2; D unclear. The CDR3 sequence is 14 residues long. Looked up from germline, CDR1 is MNHNS and CDR2 is SASEGT. Between the trimmed V and J ends, which lost 6 bases and 8 bases, there was a span of 16 bases.